Following are 6 T cell receptor beta chains from one sample sequenced in a study of blood T cell repertoires in COVID-19. This table comes from immunoSEQ multiplex PCR, and its TCRdb copy is limited to in-frame clones, with some not included. In the table there are fewer than 45,000 clones, roughly nine tenths of which are singletons. The sample was peripheral blood. The receptors were gathered from a woman in her thirties in a cohort sampled during active COVID-19.

This clone appeared once. Written as DNA, the CDR3 is TGTGCCAGCAGCTTAGGACAGGGGGTTGCCTACGAGCAGTACTTC. This encodes CASSLGQGVAYEQYF. This chain joins TRBV13 and TRBJ2-7; 8 bases match TRBD1. The CDR3 runs 15 residues. V trimming: 0 bases; J trimming: 2 bases; junction bases outside the gene matches: 3. Germline V gene data show CDR1 as PRHDT and CDR2 as FYEKMQ (reference sequence).

This clone appeared a single time. At the DNA level, this CDR3 is encoded by other sequences in the same sample as well. The rearrangement links TRBV5-1 to TRBJ2-5, with D uncertain. CDR1 is SGHRS and CDR2 is YFSETQ in the germline V gene. Between the trimmed V and J ends, which lost 4 bases and 2 bases, there was a span of 3 bases. CDR3 length: 11 amino acids. CDR3 coding DNA: TGCGCCAGCAGCCTGCAAGAGACCCAGTACTTC. Protein product: CASSLQETQYF.

This clone came up a few times. The chain is built from TRBV28 and TRBJ1-5, with D possibly TRBD1 on 6 matching bases. Trimming cost V 4 bases and J 6 bases, with 16 bases left between them. Germline-derived CDR1 and CDR2 are MDHEN and SYDVKM. The CDR3 is 15 residues long. CDR3 DNA: TGTGCCAGCAGTTGGGGGCGGGGGCATAGTCAGCCCCAGCATTTT. Amino acid sequence: CASSWGRGHSQPQHF.

The chain links TRBV2 to TRBJ2-7; TRBD1 agrees at 9 bases. Germline V gene sequence: CDR1 SNHLY, CDR2 FYNNEI. After removal of 2 bases from V and 3 bases from J, the junction contained 5 bases not matched to a gene. There are 15 residues in the CDR3. In DNA, the CDR3 is TGTGCCAGCAGTGAAACGTCGACAGGGGGCTACGAGCAGTACTTC. Protein product: CASSETSTGGYEQYF.

The chain is built from TRBV6-1 and TRBJ1-1; TRBD1 agrees at 9 bases. This CDR3 is built from 16 residues. Losses at the gene ends were 6 bases for V and 3 bases for J; bases not matched to a gene: 11. Germline values: CDR1 MNHNS, CDR2 SASEGT. The chain's CDR3 is CASREWDRDGYTEAFF. The CDR3 nucleotides are TGTGCCAGCAGAGAATGGGACAGGGATGGTTACACTGAAGCTTTCTTT.

This clone was seen only once. V usage is TRBV11-3 and J usage is TRBJ2-3; 8 nucleotides line up with TRBD2. The germline V gene has CDR1 SGHNT and CDR2 YENEEA. The V segment lost 1 base and the J segment 0 bases; nucleotides outside the gene matches: 3. The CDR3 contains 16 residues. CDR3 in amino acids: CASSLVAGGSTDTQYF. The DNA of the CDR3 is TGTGCCAGCAGCTTAGTGGCGGGAGGAAGCACAGATACGCAGTATTTT. Full variable domain (remainder filled in from reference TRBV11-3 and TRBJ2-3): EAGVVQSPRYKIIEKKQPVAFWCNPISGHNTLYWYLQNLGQGPELLIRYENEEAVDDSQLPKDRFSAERLKGVDSTLKIQPAELGDSAVYLCASSLVAGGSTDTQYFGPGTRLTVL.